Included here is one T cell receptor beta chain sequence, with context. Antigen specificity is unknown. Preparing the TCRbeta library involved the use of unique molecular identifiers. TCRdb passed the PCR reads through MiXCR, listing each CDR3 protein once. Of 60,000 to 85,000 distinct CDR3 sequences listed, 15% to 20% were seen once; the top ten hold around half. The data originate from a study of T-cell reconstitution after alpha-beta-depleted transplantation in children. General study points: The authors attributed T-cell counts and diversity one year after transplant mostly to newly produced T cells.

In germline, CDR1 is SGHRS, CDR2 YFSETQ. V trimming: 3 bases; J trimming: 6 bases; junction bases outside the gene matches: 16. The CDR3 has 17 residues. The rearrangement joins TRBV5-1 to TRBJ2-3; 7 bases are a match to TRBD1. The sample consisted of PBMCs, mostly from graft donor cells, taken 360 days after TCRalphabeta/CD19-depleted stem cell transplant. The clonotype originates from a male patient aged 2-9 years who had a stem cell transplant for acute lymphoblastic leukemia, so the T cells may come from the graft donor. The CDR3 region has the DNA TGCGCCAGCAGCTCCCTCCTACAGGGGAACCGCGGGGATACGCAGTATTTT. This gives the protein CASSSLLQGNRGDTQYF.